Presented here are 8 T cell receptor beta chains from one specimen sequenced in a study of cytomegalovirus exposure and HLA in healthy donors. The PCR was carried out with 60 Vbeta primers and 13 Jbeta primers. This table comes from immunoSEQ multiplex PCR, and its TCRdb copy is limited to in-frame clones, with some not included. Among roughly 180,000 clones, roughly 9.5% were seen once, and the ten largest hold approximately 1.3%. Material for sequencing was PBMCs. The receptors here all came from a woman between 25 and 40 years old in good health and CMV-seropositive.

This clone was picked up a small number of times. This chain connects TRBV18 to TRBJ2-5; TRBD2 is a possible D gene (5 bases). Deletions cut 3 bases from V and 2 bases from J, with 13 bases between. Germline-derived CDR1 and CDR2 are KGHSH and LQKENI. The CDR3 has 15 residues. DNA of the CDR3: TGTGCCAGCTCACCCCTCAGGACTGCTCAAGAGACCCAGTACTTC. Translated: CASSPLRTAQETQYF.

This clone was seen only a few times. CDR3 in amino acids: CASSAHGDINEQFF. The CDR3 nucleotides read TGTGCCAGCAGTGCCCACGGGGACATCAATGAGCAGTTCTTC. This chain links TRBV2 with TRBJ2-1, with D possibly matching TRBD1 (6 bases). Trimming pared 4 bases from V and 6 bases from J, leaving 13 bases between. CDR1 is SNHLY and CDR2 is FYNNEI in the germline V gene. The CDR3 contains 14 residues.

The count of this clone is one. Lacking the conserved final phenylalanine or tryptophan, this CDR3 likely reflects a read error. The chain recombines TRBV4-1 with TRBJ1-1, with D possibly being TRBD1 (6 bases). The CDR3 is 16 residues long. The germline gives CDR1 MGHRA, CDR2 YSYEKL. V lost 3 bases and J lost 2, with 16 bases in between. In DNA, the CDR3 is TGCGCCAGCAGCCATTTAGCAAGGACAGCAAACACTGAAGCTTTCGTT. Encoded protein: CASSHLARTANTEAFV.

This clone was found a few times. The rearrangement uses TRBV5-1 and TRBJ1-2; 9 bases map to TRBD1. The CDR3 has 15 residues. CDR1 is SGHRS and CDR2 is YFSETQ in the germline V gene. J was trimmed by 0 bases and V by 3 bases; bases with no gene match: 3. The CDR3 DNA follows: TGCGCCAGCAGCTGGGGGACAGGGACTAACTATGGCTACACCTTC. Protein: CASSWGTGTNYGYTF.

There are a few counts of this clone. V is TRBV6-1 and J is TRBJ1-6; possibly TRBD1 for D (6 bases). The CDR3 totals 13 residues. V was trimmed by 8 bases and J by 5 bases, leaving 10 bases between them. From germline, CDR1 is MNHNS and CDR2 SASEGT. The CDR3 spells CASSTGNNSPLHF. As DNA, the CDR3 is TGTGCCAGCTCGACAGGAAATAATTCACCCCTCCACTTT.

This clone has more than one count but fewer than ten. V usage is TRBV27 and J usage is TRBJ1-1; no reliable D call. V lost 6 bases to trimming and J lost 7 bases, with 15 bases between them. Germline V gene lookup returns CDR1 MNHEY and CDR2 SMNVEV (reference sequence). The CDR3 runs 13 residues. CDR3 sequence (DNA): TGTGCCAGCAGCTTCATACCGGGAAATGAAGCTTTCTTT. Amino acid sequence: CASSFIPGNEAFF.

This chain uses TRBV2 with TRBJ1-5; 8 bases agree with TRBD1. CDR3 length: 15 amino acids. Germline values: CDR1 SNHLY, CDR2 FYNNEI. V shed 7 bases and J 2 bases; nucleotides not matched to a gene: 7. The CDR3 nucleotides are TGTGCCAGCACCGACGACAGGGGTCGCAATCAGCCCCAGCATTTT. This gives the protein CASTDDRGRNQPQHF.

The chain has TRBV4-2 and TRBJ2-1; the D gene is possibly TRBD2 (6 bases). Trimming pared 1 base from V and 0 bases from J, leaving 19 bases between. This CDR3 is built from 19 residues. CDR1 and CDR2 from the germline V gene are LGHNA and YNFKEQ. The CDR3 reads CASSQALRGSGSSYNEQFF. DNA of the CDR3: TGTGCCAGCAGCCAAGCCCTCCGTGGTAGCGGCAGCTCCTACAATGAGCAGTTCTTC.